This T cell receptor beta chain was recovered during a study of blood T cell repertoires in COVID-19. Turning to the study itself: PBMCs, B-cell-depleted T cells, or T cells were the source of the cDNA or gDNA that made up the material.

Data came from immunoSEQ multiplex PCR; TCRdb stores just in-frame clones and leaves some out. The table shows about 150,000 clones, with 75% to 90% occurring only once. The V gene lost 6 bases and the J gene lost 3 bases, with 8 bases spanning the gap. This CDR3 spans 12 amino acids. Germline V gives CDR1 SNHLY, CDR2 FYNNEI. Sequencing was carried out using peripheral blood. The rearrangement links TRBV2 to TRBJ2-5; unclear D gene. The receptor was isolated from a woman aged 70 to 79 with acute or convalescent COVID-19. The CDR3 is CASSLTKETQYF. The CDR3 DNA is TGTGCCAGCAGCCTTACAAAAGAGACCCAGTACTTC.